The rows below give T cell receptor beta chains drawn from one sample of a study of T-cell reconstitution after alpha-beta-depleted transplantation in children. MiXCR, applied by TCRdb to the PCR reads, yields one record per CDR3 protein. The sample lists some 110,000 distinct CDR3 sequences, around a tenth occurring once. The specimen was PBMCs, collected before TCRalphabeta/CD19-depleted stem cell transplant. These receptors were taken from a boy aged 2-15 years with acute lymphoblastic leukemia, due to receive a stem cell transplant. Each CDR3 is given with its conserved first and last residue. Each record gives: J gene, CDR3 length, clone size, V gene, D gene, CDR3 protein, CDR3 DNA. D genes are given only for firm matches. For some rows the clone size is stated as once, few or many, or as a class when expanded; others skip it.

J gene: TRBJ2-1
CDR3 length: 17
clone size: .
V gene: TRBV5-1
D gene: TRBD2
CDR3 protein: CASSWTSGSPSYNEQFF
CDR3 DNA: TGCGCCAGCAGCTGGACTAGCGGGTCCCCGTCCTACAATGAGCAGTTCTTC

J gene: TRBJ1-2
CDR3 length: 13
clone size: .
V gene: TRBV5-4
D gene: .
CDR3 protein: CASRRRAGYGYTF
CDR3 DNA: TGTGCCAGCAGACGCCGGGCGGGCTATGGCTACACCTTC

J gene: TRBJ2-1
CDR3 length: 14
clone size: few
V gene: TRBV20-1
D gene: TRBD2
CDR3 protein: CSARVSSGSNEQFF
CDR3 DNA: TGCAGTGCTAGAGTGTCTAGCGGTTCCAATGAGCAGTTCTTC

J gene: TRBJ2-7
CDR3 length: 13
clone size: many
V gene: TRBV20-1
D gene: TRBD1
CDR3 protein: CSARADRDYEQYF
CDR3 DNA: TGCAGTGCTAGAGCGGACAGGGACTACGAGCAGTACTTC

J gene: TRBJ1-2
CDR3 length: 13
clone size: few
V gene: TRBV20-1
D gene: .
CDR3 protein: CSARVAGGEGYTF
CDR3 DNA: TGCAGTGCTAGAGTCGCGGGGGGCGAGGGCTACACCTTC

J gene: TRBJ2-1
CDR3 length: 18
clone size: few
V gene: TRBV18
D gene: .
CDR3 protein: CASSRNIPAPGVNNEQFF
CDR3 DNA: TGTGCCAGCTCACGAAACATTCCCGCCCCCGGGGTTAACAATGAGCAGTTCTTC

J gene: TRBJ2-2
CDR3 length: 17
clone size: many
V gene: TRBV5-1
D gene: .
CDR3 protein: CASSLLVRTPNTGELFF
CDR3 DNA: TGCGCCAGCAGCTTATTAGTCCGGACACCGAACACCGGGGAGCTGTTTTTT

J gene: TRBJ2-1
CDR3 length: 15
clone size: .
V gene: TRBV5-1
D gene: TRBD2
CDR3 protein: CASSLRLAGGNEQFF
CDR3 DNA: TGCGCCAGCAGCTTAAGGCTAGCGGGGGGAAATGAGCAGTTCTTC

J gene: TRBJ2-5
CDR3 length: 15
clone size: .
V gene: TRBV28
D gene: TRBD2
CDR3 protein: CASSFEREGRETQYF
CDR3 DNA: TGTGCCAGCAGTTTTGAGCGGGAGGGCCGGGAGACCCAGTACTTC

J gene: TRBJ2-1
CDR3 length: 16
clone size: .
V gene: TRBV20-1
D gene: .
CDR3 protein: CSASPRTGGGRGEQFF
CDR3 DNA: TGCAGTGCTAGTCCCCGTACAGGGGGGGGTCGTGGTGAGCAGTTCTTC

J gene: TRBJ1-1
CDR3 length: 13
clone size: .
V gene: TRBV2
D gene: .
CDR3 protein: CASSQTGLTEAFF
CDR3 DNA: TGTGCCAGCAGCCAAACAGGACTAACTGAAGCTTTCTTT

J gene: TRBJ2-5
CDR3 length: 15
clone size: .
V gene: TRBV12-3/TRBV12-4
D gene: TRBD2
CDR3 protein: CASSHEAGDQETQYF
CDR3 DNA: TGTGCCAGCAGCCACGAGGCGGGAGATCAAGAGACCCAGTACTTC

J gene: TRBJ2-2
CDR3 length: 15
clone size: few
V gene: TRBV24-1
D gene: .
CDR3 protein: CATSGASRNTGELFF
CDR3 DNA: TGTGCCACCAGCGGGGCTAGCAGGAACACCGGGGAGCTGTTTTTT

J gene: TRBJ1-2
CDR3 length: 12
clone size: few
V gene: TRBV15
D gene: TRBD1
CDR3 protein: CATSIDRVGYTF
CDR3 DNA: TGTGCCACCAGCATCGACAGGGTTGGCTACACCTTC

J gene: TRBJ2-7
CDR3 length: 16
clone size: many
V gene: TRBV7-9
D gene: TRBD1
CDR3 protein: CASSPVDRGKRSEQYF
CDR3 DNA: TGTGCCAGCAGCCCTGTGGACAGGGGAAAAAGGAGCGAGCAGTACTTC

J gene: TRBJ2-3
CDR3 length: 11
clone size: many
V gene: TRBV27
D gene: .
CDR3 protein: CAVGSTDTQYF
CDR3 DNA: TGTGCGGTGGGGAGCACAGATACGCAGTATTTT

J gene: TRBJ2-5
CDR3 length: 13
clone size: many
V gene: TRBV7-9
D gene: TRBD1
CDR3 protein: CASSLDRAETQYF
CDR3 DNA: TGTGCCAGCAGCCTCGACAGGGCAGAGACCCAGTACTTC

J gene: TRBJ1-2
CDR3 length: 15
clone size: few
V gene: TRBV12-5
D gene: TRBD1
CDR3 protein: CASGPTGGFNYGYTF
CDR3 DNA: TGTGCTAGTGGACCTACAGGGGGATTTAACTATGGCTACACCTTC

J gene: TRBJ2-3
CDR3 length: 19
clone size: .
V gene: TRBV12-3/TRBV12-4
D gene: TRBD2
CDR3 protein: CTFSSPDTSGRESTDTQYF
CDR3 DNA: TGTACCTTCAGTTCCCCCGATACTAGCGGGAGAGAAAGCACAGATACGCAGTATTTT

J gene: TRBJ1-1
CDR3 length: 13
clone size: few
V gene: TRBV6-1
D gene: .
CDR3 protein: CASSERTGFEAFF
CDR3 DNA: TGTGCCAGCAGTGAAAGGACTGGGTTTGAAGCTTTCTTT

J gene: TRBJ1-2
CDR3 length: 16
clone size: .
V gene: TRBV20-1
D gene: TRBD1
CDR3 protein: CSARTPDRPSNYGYTF
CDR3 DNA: TGCAGTGCTAGGACCCCGGACAGGCCCTCAAACTATGGCTACACCTTC

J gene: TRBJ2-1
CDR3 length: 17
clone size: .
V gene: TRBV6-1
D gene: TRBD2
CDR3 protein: CASRGAGLAFSYNEQFF
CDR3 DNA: TGTGCCAGCAGGGGAGCGGGACTAGCGTTTTCCTACAATGAGCAGTTCTTC

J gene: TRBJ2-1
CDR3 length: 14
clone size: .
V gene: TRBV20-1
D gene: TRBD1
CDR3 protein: CSASRDRGPDEQFF
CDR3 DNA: TGCAGTGCTTCAAGGGACAGGGGGCCGGATGAGCAGTTCTTC

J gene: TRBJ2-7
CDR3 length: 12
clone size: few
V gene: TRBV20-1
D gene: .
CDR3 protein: CSARGRAGEQYF
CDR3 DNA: TGCAGTGCTAGAGGAAGGGCGGGGGAGCAGTACTTC

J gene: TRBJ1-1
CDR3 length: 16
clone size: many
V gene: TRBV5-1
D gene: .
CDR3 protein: CASRTAGGLSSFEAFF
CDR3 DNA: TGCGCCAGCAGGACAGCGGGGGGCCTATCGAGTTTTGAAGCTTTCTTT

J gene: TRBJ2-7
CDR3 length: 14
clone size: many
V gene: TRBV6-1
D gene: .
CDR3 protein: CASSQYLGFYEQYF
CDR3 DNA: TGTGCCAGCAGCCAGTATCTCGGGTTTTACGAGCAGTACTTC

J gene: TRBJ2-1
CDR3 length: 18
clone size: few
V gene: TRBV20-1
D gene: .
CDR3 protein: CSARGWVEDYHEYNEQFF
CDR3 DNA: TGCAGTGCTAGAGGGTGGGTCGAGGACTATCATGAGTACAATGAGCAGTTCTTC

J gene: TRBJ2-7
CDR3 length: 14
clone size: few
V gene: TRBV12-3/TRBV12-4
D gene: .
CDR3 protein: CASSLAFFDYEQYF
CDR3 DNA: TGTGCCAGCAGTTTAGCGTTTTTCGACTACGAGCAGTACTTC

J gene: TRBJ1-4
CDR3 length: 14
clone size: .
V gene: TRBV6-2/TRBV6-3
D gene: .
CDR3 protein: CASSYSLGPEKLFF
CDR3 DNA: TGTGCCAGCAGTTACTCCCTGGGTCCGGAAAAACTGTTTTTT

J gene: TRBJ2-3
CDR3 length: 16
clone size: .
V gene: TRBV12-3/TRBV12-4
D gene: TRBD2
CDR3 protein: CASSASSGYLPDTQYF
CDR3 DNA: TGTGCCAGCAGCGCATCTAGCGGGTACCTCCCAGATACGCAGTATTTT

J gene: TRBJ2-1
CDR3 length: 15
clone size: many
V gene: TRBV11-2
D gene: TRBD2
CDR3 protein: CASSSRTSTYNEQFF
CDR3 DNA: TGTGCCAGCAGCTCACGGACTAGCACATACAATGAGCAGTTCTTC

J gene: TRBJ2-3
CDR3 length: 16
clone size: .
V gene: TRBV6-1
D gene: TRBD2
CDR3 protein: CASFSGASGRAGTQYF
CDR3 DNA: TGTGCCAGCTTCTCGGGGGCTAGCGGGAGGGCCGGTACGCAGTATTTT

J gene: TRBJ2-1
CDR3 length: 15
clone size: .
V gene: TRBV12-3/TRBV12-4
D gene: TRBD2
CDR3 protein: CASSPGRAGADEQFF
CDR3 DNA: TGTGCCAGCAGCCCCGGACGGGCGGGAGCGGATGAGCAGTTCTTC

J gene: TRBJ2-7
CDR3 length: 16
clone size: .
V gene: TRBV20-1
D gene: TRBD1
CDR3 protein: CSARRVPGTGSYEQYF
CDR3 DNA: TGCAGTGCTAGGCGGGTTCCCGGGACAGGGTCCTACGAGCAGTACTTC

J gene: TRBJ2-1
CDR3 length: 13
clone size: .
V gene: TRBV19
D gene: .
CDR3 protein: CASSQTFYNEQFF
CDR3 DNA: TGTGCCAGTAGTCAGACATTCTACAATGAGCAGTTCTTC

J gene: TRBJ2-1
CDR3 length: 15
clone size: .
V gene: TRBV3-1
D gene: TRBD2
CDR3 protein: CASSRTSGSWDEQFF
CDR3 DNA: TGTGCCAGCAGCCGGACTAGCGGGAGTTGGGATGAGCAGTTCTTC

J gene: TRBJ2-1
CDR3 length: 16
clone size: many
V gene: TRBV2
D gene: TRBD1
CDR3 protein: CASRLTGGDSYNEQFF
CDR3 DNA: TGTGCCAGCAGACTCACAGGGGGCGACTCCTACAATGAGCAGTTCTTC

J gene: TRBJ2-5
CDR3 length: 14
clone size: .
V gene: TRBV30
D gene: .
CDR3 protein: CAWSVQWSRETQYF
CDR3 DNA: TGTGCCTGGAGTGTACAGTGGTCGAGGGAGACCCAGTACTTC

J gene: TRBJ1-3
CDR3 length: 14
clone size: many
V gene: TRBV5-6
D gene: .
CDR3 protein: CASSLGLSGNTIYF
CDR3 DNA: TGTGCCAGCAGCTTAGGGCTTTCTGGAAACACCATATATTTT

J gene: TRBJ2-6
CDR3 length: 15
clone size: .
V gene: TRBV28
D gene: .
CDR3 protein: CASTQGSGGANVLTF
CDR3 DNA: TGTGCCAGCACCCAGGGGTCGGGAGGGGCCAACGTCCTGACTTTC

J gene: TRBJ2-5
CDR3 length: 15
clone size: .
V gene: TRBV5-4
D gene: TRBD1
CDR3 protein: CASSPTGYRQETQYF
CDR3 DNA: TGTGCCAGCAGCCCGACAGGGTACCGCCAAGAGACCCAGTACTTC

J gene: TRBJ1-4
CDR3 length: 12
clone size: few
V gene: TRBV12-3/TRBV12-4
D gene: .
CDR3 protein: CASSLGQGHGFF
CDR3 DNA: TGTGCCAGCAGTTTAGGTCAGGGGCATGGGTTTTTT

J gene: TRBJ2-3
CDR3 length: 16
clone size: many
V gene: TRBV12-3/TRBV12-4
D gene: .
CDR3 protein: CASSLATHWGTDTQYF
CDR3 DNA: TGTGCCAGCAGTTTAGCGACACACTGGGGGACAGATACGCAGTATTTT

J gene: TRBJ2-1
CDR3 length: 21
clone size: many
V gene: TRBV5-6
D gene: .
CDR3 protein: CASSLFGADPGVAGRYNEQFF
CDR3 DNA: TGTGCCAGCAGCTTGTTTGGGGCAGACCCGGGAGTGGCGGGAAGATACAATGAGCAGTTCTTC

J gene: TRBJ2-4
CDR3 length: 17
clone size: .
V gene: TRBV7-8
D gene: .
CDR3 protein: CASSSFSFGSQGHIQYF
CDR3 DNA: TGTGCCAGCAGCTCATTTAGCTTCGGGAGTCAGGGGCACATTCAGTACTTC

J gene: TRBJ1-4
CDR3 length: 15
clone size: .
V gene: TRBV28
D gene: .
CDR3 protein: CASSFEGGPNEKLFF
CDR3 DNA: TGTGCCAGCAGTTTTGAAGGGGGTCCTAATGAAAAACTGTTTTTT

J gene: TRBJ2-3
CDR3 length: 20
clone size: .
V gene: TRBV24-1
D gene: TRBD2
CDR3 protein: CATSDFATSGFRGDTDTQYF
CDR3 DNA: TGTGCCACCAGTGATTTTGCCACTAGCGGGTTCCGCGGGGACACAGATACGCAGTATTTT

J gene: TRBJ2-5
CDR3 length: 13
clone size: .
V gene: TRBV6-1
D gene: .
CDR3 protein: CASGDLAQETQYF
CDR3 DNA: TGTGCCAGCGGGGATCTAGCGCAAGAGACCCAGTACTTC

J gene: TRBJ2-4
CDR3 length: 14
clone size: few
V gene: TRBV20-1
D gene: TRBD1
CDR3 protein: CSARSGQVRSIQYF
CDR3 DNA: TGCAGTGCTAGATCGGGACAGGTGAGGAGCATTCAGTACTTC

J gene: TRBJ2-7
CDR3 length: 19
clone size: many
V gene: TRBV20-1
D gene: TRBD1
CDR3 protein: CSARASSGTGLAWAYEQYF
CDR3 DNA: TGCAGTGCTAGAGCCTCCTCCGGGACAGGGTTAGCATGGGCCTACGAGCAGTACTTC

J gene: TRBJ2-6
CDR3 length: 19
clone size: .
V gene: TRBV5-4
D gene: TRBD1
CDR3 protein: CASSFRLGQASSGANVLTF
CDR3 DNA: TGTGCCAGCAGCTTTCGCCTAGGACAGGCCAGCTCTGGGGCCAACGTCCTGACTTTC

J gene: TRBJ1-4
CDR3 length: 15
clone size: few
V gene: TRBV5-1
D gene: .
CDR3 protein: CASSFNPGGNEKLFF
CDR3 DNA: TGCGCCAGCAGCTTTAATCCCGGGGGTAATGAAAAACTGTTTTTT

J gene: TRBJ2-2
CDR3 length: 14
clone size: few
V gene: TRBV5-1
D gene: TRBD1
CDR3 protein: CASRITGVTGELFF
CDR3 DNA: TGCGCCAGCAGGATCACAGGGGTCACCGGGGAGCTGTTTTTT

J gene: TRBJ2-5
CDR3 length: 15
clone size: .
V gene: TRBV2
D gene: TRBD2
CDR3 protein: CASSENGRASETQYF
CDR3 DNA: TGTGCCAGCAGTGAAAACGGGAGGGCCTCAGAGACCCAGTACTTC

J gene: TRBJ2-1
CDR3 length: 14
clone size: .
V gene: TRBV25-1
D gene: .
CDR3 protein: CASSERQAYNEQFF
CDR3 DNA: TGTGCCAGCAGTGAAAGACAAGCATACAATGAGCAGTTCTTC